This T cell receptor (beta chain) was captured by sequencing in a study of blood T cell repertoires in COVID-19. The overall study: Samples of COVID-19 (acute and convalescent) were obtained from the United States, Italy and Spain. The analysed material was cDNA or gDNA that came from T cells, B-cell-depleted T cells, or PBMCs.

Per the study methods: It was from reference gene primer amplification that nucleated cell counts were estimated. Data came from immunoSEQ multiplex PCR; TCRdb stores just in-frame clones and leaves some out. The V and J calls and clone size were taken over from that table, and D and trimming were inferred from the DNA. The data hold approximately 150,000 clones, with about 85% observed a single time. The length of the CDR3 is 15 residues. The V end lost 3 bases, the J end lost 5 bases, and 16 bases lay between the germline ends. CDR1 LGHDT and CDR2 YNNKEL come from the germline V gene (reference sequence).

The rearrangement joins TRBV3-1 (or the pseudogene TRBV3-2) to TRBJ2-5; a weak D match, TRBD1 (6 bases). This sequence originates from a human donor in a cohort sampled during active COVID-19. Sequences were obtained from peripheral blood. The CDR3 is CASSHRTQGRETQYF. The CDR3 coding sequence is TGTGCCAGCAGCCACCGGACACAGGGACGGGAGACCCAGTACTTC.